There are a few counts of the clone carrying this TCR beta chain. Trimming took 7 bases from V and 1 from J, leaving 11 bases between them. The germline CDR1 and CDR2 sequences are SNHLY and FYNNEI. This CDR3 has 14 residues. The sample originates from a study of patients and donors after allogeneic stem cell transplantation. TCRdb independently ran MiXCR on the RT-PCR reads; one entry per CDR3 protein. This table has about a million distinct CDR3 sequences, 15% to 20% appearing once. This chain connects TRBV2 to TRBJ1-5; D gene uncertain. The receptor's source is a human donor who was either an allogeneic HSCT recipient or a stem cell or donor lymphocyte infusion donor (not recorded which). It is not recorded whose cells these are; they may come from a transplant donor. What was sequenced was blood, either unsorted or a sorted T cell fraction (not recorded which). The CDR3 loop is CASTRAGSNQPQHF. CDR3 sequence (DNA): TGTGCCAGCACCCGGGCGGGGAGCAATCAGCCCCAGCATTTT.